This T cell receptor beta chain is from a study of blood T cells in healthy people across ages. Whole-study findings and limits: More naive CD4+ cells and higher diversity were found in long-lived than in aged donors.

As for this clonotype: The antigen is not known. A much larger clone differs by one base, so this may be a read error. This likely comes from a read error, as the CDR3 has no conserved phenylalanine or tryptophan at its end.

This CDR3 is 15 amino acids long. Trimming left V 10 bases short and J 4 bases short, with 19 bases between. Germline CDR1 is MNHEY and CDR2 is SVGAGI. Sample-barcoded 5' priming and a J-beta primer mix drove a second PCR of about 7 to 11 cycles. TCRdb used MiXCR to reprocess the 5' RACE reads, holding one entry per CDR3 protein. The sample holds 590,000 or so distinct CDR3 sequences, approximately 30% seen once. The chain couples TRBV6-5 to TRBJ2-2; D is perhaps TRBD2 (6 bases). This sequence was found in a woman older than 75 in good health. Sequenced: blood. The CDR3 nucleotides are TGTGCCACATTCCCCGGGGGTTCGGCCACCGGGGAGCTGTTTTGT. It specifies CATFPGGSATGELFC.